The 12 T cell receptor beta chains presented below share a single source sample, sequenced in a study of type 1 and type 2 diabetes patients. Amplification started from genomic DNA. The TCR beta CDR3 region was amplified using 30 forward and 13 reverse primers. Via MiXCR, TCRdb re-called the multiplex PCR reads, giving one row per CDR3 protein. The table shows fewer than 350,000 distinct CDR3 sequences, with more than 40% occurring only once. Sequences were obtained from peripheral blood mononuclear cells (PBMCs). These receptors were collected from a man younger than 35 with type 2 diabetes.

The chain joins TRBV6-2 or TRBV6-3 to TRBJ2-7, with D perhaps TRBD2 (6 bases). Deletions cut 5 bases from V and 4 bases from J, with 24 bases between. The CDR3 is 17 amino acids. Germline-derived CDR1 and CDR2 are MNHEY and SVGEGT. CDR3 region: CASSEAAGPGVGYEQYF. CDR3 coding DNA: TGTGCCAGCAGTGAAGCTGCGGGTCCGGGAGTGGGTTACGAGCAGTACTTC.

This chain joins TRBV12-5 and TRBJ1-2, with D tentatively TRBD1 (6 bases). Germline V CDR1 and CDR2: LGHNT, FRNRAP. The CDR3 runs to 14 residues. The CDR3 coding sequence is TGTGCCAGCAATGGCGGACAGCGAGACTATGGCTACACCTTC. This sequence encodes CASNGGQRDYGYTF.

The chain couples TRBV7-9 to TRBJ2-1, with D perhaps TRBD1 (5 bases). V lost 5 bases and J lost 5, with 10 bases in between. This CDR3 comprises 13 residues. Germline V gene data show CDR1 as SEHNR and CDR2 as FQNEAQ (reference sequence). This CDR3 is CASSMGRDNEQFF. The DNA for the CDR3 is TGTGCCAGCAGCATGGGGCGTGACAATGAGCAGTTCTTC.

The CDR3 coding sequence is TGTGCCAGCAGTCCTTGGACTAGCGGGGGCCCGAACACAGATACGCAGTATTTT. The encoded protein is CASSPWTSGGPNTDTQYF. The chain is built from TRBV6-5 and TRBJ2-3; 13 positions match TRBD2. This CDR3 is built from 18 residues. V trimming: 5 bases; J trimming: 2 bases; junction bases outside the gene matches: 10. The germline CDR1 and CDR2 sequences are MNHEY and SVGAGI.

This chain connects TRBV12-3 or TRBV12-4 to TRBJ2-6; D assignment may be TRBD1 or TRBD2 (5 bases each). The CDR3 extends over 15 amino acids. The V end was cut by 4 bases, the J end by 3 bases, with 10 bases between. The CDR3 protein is CASSYAGSGANVLTF. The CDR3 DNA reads TGTGCCAGCAGTTACGCAGGGAGTGGGGCCAACGTCCTGACTTTC.

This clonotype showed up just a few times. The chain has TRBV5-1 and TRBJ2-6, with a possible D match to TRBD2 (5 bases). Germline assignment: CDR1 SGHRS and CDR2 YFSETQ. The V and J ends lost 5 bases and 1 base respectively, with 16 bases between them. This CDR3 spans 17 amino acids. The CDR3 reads CASSPGGWSSGANVLTF. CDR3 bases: TGCGCCAGCAGTCCCGGAGGCTGGTCGTCTGGGGCCAACGTCCTGACTTTC.

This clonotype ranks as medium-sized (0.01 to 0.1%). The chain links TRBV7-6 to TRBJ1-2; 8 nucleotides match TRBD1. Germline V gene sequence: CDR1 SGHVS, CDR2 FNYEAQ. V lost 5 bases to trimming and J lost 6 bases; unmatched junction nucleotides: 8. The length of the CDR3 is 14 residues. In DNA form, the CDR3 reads TGTGCCAGCAGCGATACAGGGGGATCGGATGGCTACACCTTC. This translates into CASSDTGGSDGYTF.

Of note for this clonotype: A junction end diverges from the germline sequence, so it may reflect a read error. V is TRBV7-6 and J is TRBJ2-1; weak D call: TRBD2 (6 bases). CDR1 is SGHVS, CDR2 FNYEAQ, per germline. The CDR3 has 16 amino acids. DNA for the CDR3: TGTGCCAGCAGCTTAATCGGCGGGGCGTCCTACGATGAGCAGTTCTTC. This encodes CASSLIGGASYDEQFF.

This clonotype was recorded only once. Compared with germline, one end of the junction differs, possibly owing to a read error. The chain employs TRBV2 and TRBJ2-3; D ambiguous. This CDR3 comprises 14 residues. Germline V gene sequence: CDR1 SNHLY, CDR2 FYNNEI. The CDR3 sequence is CTSSERRSTDTQYF. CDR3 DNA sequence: TGTACCAGCAGCGAGAGGCGTAGCACAGATACGCAGTATTTT.

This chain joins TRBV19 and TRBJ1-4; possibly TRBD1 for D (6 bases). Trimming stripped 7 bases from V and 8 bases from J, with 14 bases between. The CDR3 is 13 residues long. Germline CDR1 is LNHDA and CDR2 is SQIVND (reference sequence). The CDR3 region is CASTGHRKEKLFF. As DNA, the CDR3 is TGTGCCAGTACGGGACATCGTAAGGAAAAACTGTTTTTT. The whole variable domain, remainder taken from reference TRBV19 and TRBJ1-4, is DGGITQSPKYLFRKEGQNVTLSCEQNLNHDAMYWYRQDPGQGLRLIYYSQIVNDFQKGDIAEGYSVSREKKESFPLTVTSAQKNPTAFYLCASTGHRKEKLFFGSGTQLSVL.

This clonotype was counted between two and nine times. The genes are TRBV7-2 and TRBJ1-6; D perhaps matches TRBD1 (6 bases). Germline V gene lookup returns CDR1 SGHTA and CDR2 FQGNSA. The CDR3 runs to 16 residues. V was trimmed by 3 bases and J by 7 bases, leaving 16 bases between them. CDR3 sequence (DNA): TGTGCCAGCAGCTTGGGGTCGGGGACACCAAATTCACCCCTCCACTTT. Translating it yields CASSLGSGTPNSPLHF.

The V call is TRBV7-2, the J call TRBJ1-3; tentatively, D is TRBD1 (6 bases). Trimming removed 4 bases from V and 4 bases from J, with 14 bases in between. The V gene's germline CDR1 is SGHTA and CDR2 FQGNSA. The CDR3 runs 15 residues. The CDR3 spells CASSSLGALGNTIYF. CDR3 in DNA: TGTGCCAGCAGCTCATTGGGGGCGCTCGGAAACACCATATATTTT.